The 27 T cell receptor beta chains in this list originate from one sample, sequenced in a study of tumor-infiltrating lymphocytes in localized non-small cell lung cancer. The assay was immunoSEQ multiplex PCR, and TCRdb's table has in-frame clones only and misses some. This sample has approximately 7,200 clones, with around 55% found just once. The sample was lung tumor tissue. Every receptor here comes from a human donor with non-small cell lung cancer.

Within the sample, this clone is medium-sized. CDR3 in amino acids: CASWLGWVYNEQFF. The CDR3 region has the DNA TGTGCCAGCTGGTTGGGATGGGTTTACAATGAGCAGTTCTTC. V is TRBV2 and J is TRBJ2-1; D gene ambiguous. Per germline, CDR1 SNHLY and CDR2 FYNNEI. Trimming pared 8 bases from V and 4 bases from J, leaving 15 bases between. The CDR3 runs to 14 residues.

The chain joins TRBV6-4 to TRBJ2-1; D perhaps matches TRBD2 (7 bases). In germline, CDR1 is MRHNA, CDR2 SNTAGT. CDR3 length equals 15 residues. Between the trimmed V and J ends, which lost 6 bases and 7 bases, there was a span of 19 bases. The CDR3 sequence: CASSPSGGAWNEQFF. The CDR3 DNA reads as TGTGCCAGCAGCCCTAGTGGGGGGGCGTGGAATGAGCAGTTCTTC.

The chain uses TRBV28 and TRBJ1-5; no reliable D call. Trimming removed 7 bases from V and 3 bases from J, with 7 bases in between. Germline lookup yields CDR1 MDHEN and CDR2 SYDVKM. The length of the CDR3 is 12 residues. The CDR3 DNA sequence: TGTGCCAGCACCCGCCTCAATCAGCCCCAGCATTTT. This codes for CASTRLNQPQHF.

This chain links TRBV14 with TRBJ1-2, with D unresolved. Trimming left V 0 bases short and J 4 bases short, with 6 bases between. CDR1 and CDR2 (germline): SGHDN, FVKESK. CDR3 length equals 13 residues. The CDR3 DNA sequence: TGTGCCAGCAGCCAAGATGCGGGCTATGGCTACACCTTC. Translation gives CASSQDAGYGYTF.

The chain carries TRBV28 and TRBJ1-1; D ambiguous. CDR1 is MDHEN, CDR2 SYDVKM, per germline. Trimming removed 6 bases from V and 1 base from J, with 12 bases in between. CDR3 size: 14 residues. The CDR3 bases are TGTGCCAGCAGAACCGGACGGAGGAACACTGAAGCTTTCTTT. This codes for CASRTGRRNTEAFF.

This clone counts as medium-sized (0.01 to 0.1%). V usage is TRBV30 and J usage is TRBJ2-2, with 13 positions matching TRBD2. With V trimmed by 0 bases and J by 6 bases, 7 bases remained unmatched. CDR3 length: 17 amino acids. Germline V lookup: CDR1 GTSNPN, CDR2 SVGIG (reference sequence). CDR3 bases: TGTGCCTGGAGTGTGTTTAGGACTAGCGGGAGTTCCGGGGAGCTGTTTTTT. Translating gives CAWSVFRTSGSSGELFF.

Only a few counts were recorded for this clone. V and J are TRBV30 and TRBJ1-1; D not resolved. The CDR3 has 9 amino acids. Germline CDR1 is GTSNPN and CDR2 is SVGIG (reference sequence). V shed 5 bases and J shed 8 bases, with 6 bases lying between them. DNA for the CDR3: TGTGCCTGGGGCCCCGAAGCTTTCTTT. It yields the protein CAWGPEAFF. The full variable domain, in which reference TRBV30 and TRBJ1-1 provide the parts outside the CDR3, is SQTIHQWPATLVQPVGSPLSLECTVEGTSNPNLYWYRQAAGRGLQLLFYSVGIGQISSEVPQNLSASRPQDRQFILSSKKLLLSDSGFYLCAWGPEAFFGQGTRLTVV.

The V and J genes are TRBV2 and TRBJ2-5; 9 bases align to TRBD1. The CDR3 consists of 16 residues. Unmatched junction bases numbered 4, after V lost 2 bases and J lost 0 bases. Germline V gene data show CDR1 as SNHLY and CDR2 as FYNNEI. CDR3 residues: CASSEQQGAYQETQYF. The CDR3 nucleotides read TGTGCCAGCAGTGAACAACAGGGGGCGTACCAAGAGACCCAGTACTTC.

The J gene is TRBJ1-3, the V gene TRBV19; 9 bases line up with TRBD1. V gave up 6 bases and J gave up 1 base; unmatched junction bases: 7. The CDR3 runs 16 residues. The germline V gene has CDR1 LNHDA and CDR2 SQIVND (reference sequence). The chain's CDR3 is CASSRDREISGNTIYF. The CDR3 DNA is TGTGCCAGTAGCCGGGACAGGGAGATTTCTGGAAACACCATATATTTT.

V usage is TRBV19 and J usage is TRBJ1-6, with D maybe TRBD1 (5 bases). The CDR3 is 15 amino acids. The V gene's germline CDR1 is LNHDA and CDR2 SQIVND (reference sequence). V gave up 5 bases and J gave up 8 bases, with 16 bases separating them. The DNA for the CDR3 is TGTGCCAGTAGTCGGCGGCCAGGGTGGGATTCACCCCTCCACTTT. It is translated as CASSRRPGWDSPLHF.

This clone was counted a few times. This sequence joins TRBV5-4 and TRBJ1-1, with D possibly TRBD1 on 5 matching bases. The CDR3 length is 16 residues. V gave up 0 bases and J gave up 1 base, with 13 bases separating them. Looked up from germline, CDR1 is SGHNT and CDR2 is YYREEE (reference sequence). CDR3 region: CASSLAGRGSNTEAFF. The CDR3 DNA is TGTGCCAGCAGCTTGGCAGGGCGGGGATCGAACACTGAAGCTTTCTTT.

The rearrangement links TRBV29-1 to TRBJ2-3, with TRBD2 matching over 9 bases. V lost 7 bases, J lost 0 bases, and 11 bases stayed unmatched. Germline CDR1 reads SQVTM; CDR2 reads ANQGSEA. There are 16 residues in the CDR3. The CDR3 region is CSGRLAGLTSTDTQYF. The CDR3 DNA is TGCAGCGGGCGGCTAGCGGGACTGACTAGCACAGATACGCAGTATTTT.

This clone is termed large. The J gene is TRBJ1-2, the V gene TRBV9, with D perhaps matching TRBD1 (5 bases). This CDR3 contains 13 residues. V dropped 4 bases and J dropped 6 bases, with 13 bases sitting between them. Germline CDR1 is SGDLS and CDR2 is YYNGEE. CDR3 nucleotides: TGTGCCAGCAGCATGGGACCGAGGGATGGCTACACCTTC. Protein: CASSMGPRDGYTF.

This clone was counted only a few times. The chain is built from TRBV6-5 and TRBJ1-2, with a possible D match to TRBD1 (5 bases). CDR3 size: 16 residues. V lost 4 bases and J 3 bases, leaving 18 bases between the germline ends. The V gene's germline CDR1 is MNHEY and CDR2 SVGAGI. CDR3 residues: CASSSSGTAPDYGYTF. In nucleotides, the CDR3 is TGTGCCAGCAGTTCGAGCGGGACGGCGCCTGACTATGGCTACACCTTC.

The CDR3 protein is CASSYGLDPNNEQFF. For the CDR3, the DNA is TGTGCCAGCAGTTACGGACTAGACCCAAACAATGAGCAGTTCTTC. This rearrangement joins TRBV7-8 to TRBJ2-1; 7 bases are shared with TRBD2. The germline V gene encodes CDR1 SGHVS and CDR2 FQNEAQ. The CDR3 has 15 amino acids. V gave up 6 bases and J gave up 5 bases; unmatched junction bases: 10.

The rearrangement uses TRBV14 and TRBJ2-3; D may match TRBD1 or TRBD2 (5 bases each). The germline CDR1 and CDR2 sequences are SGHDN and FVKESK. The CDR3 runs 15 residues. V was trimmed by 1 base and J by 9 bases, leaving 17 bases between them. CDR3 sequence reads: CASSQAGTGVVTQYF. CDR3 in DNA: TGTGCCAGCAGCCAAGCTGGGACCGGGGTAGTGACGCAGTATTTT.

CDR3 DNA sequence: TGTGCCAGCAGTTCCGGCCTTTTGGGAGAGCAGTACTTC. The encoded protein is CASSSGLLGEQYF. This chain uses TRBV6-6 with TRBJ2-7, with unresolved D. The CDR3 totals 13 residues. Germline lookup yields CDR1 MNHNY and CDR2 SVGAGI (reference sequence). V was cut by 4 bases and J by 7 bases, with 14 bases left in between.

The chain links TRBV6-6 to TRBJ2-5; D call uncertain. Germline lookup yields CDR1 MNHNY and CDR2 SVGAGI (reference sequence). The CDR3 runs 11 residues. V was trimmed by 5 bases and J by 3 bases, leaving 4 bases between them. The DNA of the CDR3 is TGTGCCAGCAGTCACAAAGAGACCCAGTACTTC. This sequence encodes CASSHKETQYF.

The genes are TRBV9 and TRBJ2-1; TRBD1 might be the D (6 bases). Germline V gives CDR1 SGDLS, CDR2 YYNGEE. With 4 bases removed from V and 3 bases from J, the gap between germline ends came to 23 bases. The CDR3 extends over 18 amino acids. The chain's CDR3 is CASSTTDSYTFIYNEQFF. CDR3 sequence (DNA): TGTGCCAGCAGCACAACGGACAGTTATACATTCATCTACAATGAGCAGTTCTTC.

The sample holds a few counts of this clone. This chain joins TRBV29-1 and TRBJ2-3; tentatively, D is TRBD1 (6 bases). Germline values: CDR1 SQVTM, CDR2 ANQGSEA. The CDR3 covers 14 residues. V lost 8 bases to trimming and J lost 0 bases, with 15 bases between them. The CDR3 nucleotides read TGCAGCTTTCGTAGGGGGTCTAGCACAGATACGCAGTATTTT. This codes for CSFRRGSSTDTQYF.

CDR3 residues: CASQSRRDRGQTNTGELFF. CDR3 in DNA: TGTGCCAGTCAATCCCGCCGGGACAGGGGCCAAACGAACACCGGGGAGCTGTTTTTT. The rearrangement joins TRBV19 to TRBJ2-2; 10 positions match TRBD1. CDR3 length equals 19 residues. The germline V gene encodes CDR1 LNHDA and CDR2 SQIVND (reference sequence). The V and J ends lost 8 bases and 0 bases, in that order; junction bases with no gene match: 15.

This clone was seen a few times. The chain has TRBV15 and TRBJ2-6; 9 nucleotides line up with TRBD1. J was trimmed by 2 bases and V by 3 bases; bases with no gene match: 2. Germline assignment: CDR1 LNHNV and CDR2 YYDKDF (reference sequence). This CDR3 region has 16 residues. The CDR3 here is CATSRGQGTGANVLTF. DNA of the CDR3: TGTGCCACCAGCAGGGGACAGGGAACTGGGGCCAACGTCCTGACTTTC.

In its sample, this clone is large. The CDR3 coding sequence is TGTGCCAGCAGCCTGCCGGGACAGGGCTATGGCTACACCTTC. Protein sequence: CASSLPGQGYGYTF. The chain is built from TRBV25-1 and TRBJ1-2; 9 bases map to TRBD1. Trimming at V came to 6 bases and at J to 4 bases, leaving 6 bases not matched to a gene. This CDR3 contains 14 residues. Germline CDR1 and CDR2: MGHDK and SYGVNS.

The chain joins TRBV11-1 to TRBJ2-2; D is ambiguous. Germline V gene data show CDR1 as SGHAT and CDR2 as FQDESV (reference sequence). V was trimmed by 2 bases and J by 5 bases, leaving 6 bases between them. The CDR3 loop spans 13 amino acids. CDR3 nucleotide sequence: TGTGCCAGCAGCTTATATGAGACCGGGGAGCTGTTTTTT. It codes for CASSLYETGELFF.

The chain recombines TRBV6-6 with TRBJ1-1; TRBD1 agrees at 10 bases. The germline V gene has CDR1 MNHNY and CDR2 SVGAGI (reference sequence). CDR3 length: 16 residues. With V trimmed by 5 bases and J by 4 bases, 10 bases remained unmatched. CDR3 in amino acids: CASSPPGQGLVTEAFF. CDR3 in DNA: TGTGCCAGCAGTCCACCGGGACAGGGGTTGGTCACTGAAGCTTTCTTT.

The genes are TRBV4-2 and TRBJ2-5; TRBD2 aligns across 10 bases. Germline CDR1 and CDR2: LGHNA and YNFKEQ. After removal of 5 bases from V and 4 bases from J, the junction contained 13 bases not matched to a gene. The CDR3 spans 17 residues. The CDR3 here is CASSLAPSGRAVETQYF. CDR3 nucleotide sequence: TGTGCCAGCAGCTTGGCTCCGAGCGGGAGGGCCGTAGAGACCCAGTACTTC.

The chain combines TRBV27 with TRBJ2-7; 9 bases are shared with TRBD1. V lost 0 bases and J lost 1; bases outside the gene matches: 1. Germline V lookup: CDR1 MNHEY, CDR2 SMNVEV (reference sequence). The CDR3 has 15 amino acids. CDR3 nucleotide sequence: TGTGCCAGCAGTTTATCGACAGGGGGTTCCTACGAGCAGTACTTC. Its translation: CASSLSTGGSYEQYF.